This T cell receptor beta chain stems from a study of T cells after yellow fever vaccination. Study-level information: Low-cell-number fractions underwent preparation using SMART-Seq v4 Ultra Low Input. Broader study findings: When the response was secondary, it was weaker but reached its peak faster, day 5 versus 15. Reappearance after the booster was observed for most primary-vaccination clones (roughly 97% CD4, roughly 90% CD8).

As concerns this clonotype: Its specificity is not known.

The trim removed 4 bases at V and 4 bases at J, leaving 11 bases unmatched. The CDR3 runs to 16 residues. The germline V gene encodes CDR1 SGHTA and CDR2 FQGNSA. Template switching with 5'RACE generated the TCR cDNA and added a universal primer site and UMIs. TCRdb analysed the 5' RACE reads with MiXCR anew, one entry per CDR3 protein. The table records about 320,000 distinct CDR3 sequences, about 10% of them present only once. This sequence originates from a man aged 18-30 years who received the YFV17D yellow fever vaccine. The chain employs TRBV7-2 and TRBJ1-1; 8 bases match TRBD1. This sample comprised CD4+ T cells sorted from PBMCs, obtained 45 days after the yellow fever booster vaccination. CDR3: CASSSFPRGRGTEAFF. The CDR3 nucleotides are TGTGCCAGCAGCTCGTTCCCCAGGGGGCGCGGCACTGAAGCTTTCTTT.